These 24 T cell receptor beta chains were sequenced from one sample in a study of blood T cell repertoires in COVID-19. Profiled with immunoSEQ multiplex PCR; TCRdb holds only in-frame clones, not every one. The sample shows 150,000 to 250,000 clones, less than 95% of them seen only once. The sequenced material came from peripheral blood. These receptors came from a man aged 25-45 years with COVID-19, enrolled during active disease.

V gene TRBV5-1 combines with J gene TRBJ2-3; possible D gene TRBD2, 6 bases. The CDR3 is 16 amino acids. V was cut by 4 bases and J by 6 bases, with 21 bases left in between. Per germline, CDR1 SGHRS and CDR2 YFSETQ. The CDR3 DNA follows: TGCGCCAGCAGCAAAAACCGGGACTTGTGGAGGGATACGCAGTATTTT. Its protein product is CASSKNRDLWRDTQYF.

The chain employs TRBV19 and TRBJ1-2; tentatively, D is TRBD1 (6 bases). The CDR3 sequence is 11 residues long. Looked up from germline, CDR1 is LNHDA and CDR2 is SQIVND (reference sequence). The V and J ends lost 5 bases and 7 bases respectively, with 8 bases between them. In nucleotides, the CDR3 is TGTGCCAGTAGTGTCAGGGGTGGCTACACCTTC. It is translated as CASSVRGGYTF.

This clone was observed a single time. V and J are TRBV5-1 and TRBJ2-1; tentative D call: TRBD1 (5 bases). Germline values: CDR1 SGHRS, CDR2 YFSETQ. This CDR3 spans 14 amino acids. Between the trimmed V and J ends, which lost 2 bases and 1 base, there was a span of 7 bases. CDR3 region: CASSLTGSYNEQFF. The CDR3 DNA follows: TGCGCCAGCAGCTTAACAGGATCCTACAATGAGCAGTTCTTC.

The count of this clone is one. The chain joins TRBV14 to TRBJ1-3; possibly TRBD1 for D (6 bases). This CDR3 comprises 15 residues. Germline CDR1 SGHDN, CDR2 FVKESK. Deletions cut 0 bases from V and 10 bases from J, with 16 bases between. This CDR3 is CASSQDVGAAWTIYF. CDR3 nucleotides: TGTGCCAGCAGCCAAGATGTGGGGGCCGCGTGGACCATATATTTT.

The gene calls are TRBV5-1 and TRBJ1-6; tentative D call: TRBD1 (5 bases). From germline, CDR1 is SGHRS and CDR2 YFSETQ. Trimming pared 4 bases from V and 10 bases from J, leaving 15 bases between. The CDR3 is 14 residues long. The CDR3 sequence: CASSQGDGKSPLHF. The CDR3 DNA reads as TGCGCCAGCAGCCAGGGCGACGGCAAATCACCCCTCCACTTT. Complete variable domain (other parts from reference TRBV5-1 and TRBJ1-6): KAGVTQTPRYLIKTRGQQVTLSCSPISGHRSVSWYQQTPGQGLQFLFEYFSETQRNKGNFPGRFSGRQFSNSRSEMNVSTLELGDSALYLCASSQGDGKSPLHFGNGTRLTVT.

The chain joins TRBV10-2 to TRBJ2-1; TRBD2 matches 9 bases. V lost 4 bases and J lost 6; bases outside the gene matches: 4. Germline assignment: CDR1 WSHSY and CDR2 SAAADI. This CDR3 has 14 amino acids. The CDR3 DNA reads TGCGCCAGCAGTGTAGCGGGGGCGTTCAATGAGCAGTTCTTC. Translating gives CASSVAGAFNEQFF.

This sequence joins TRBV7-9 and TRBJ1-6, with no clear D. The CDR3 length is 13 residues. Trimming took off 5 bases at V and 12 bases at J, with 14 bases between the two ends. Germline V CDR1 and CDR2: SEHNR, FQNEAQ (reference sequence). Written as DNA, the CDR3 is TGTGCCAGCAGCCCCCTGGGTGCAGGACCCCTCCACTTT. Amino acids: CASSPLGAGPLHF. The full variable domain, in which reference TRBV7-9 and TRBJ1-6 provide the parts outside the CDR3, is DTGVSQNPRHKITKRGQNVTFRCDPISEHNRLYWYRQTLGQGPEFLTYFQNEAQLEKSRLLSDRFSAERPKGSFSTLEIQRTEQGDSAMYLCASSPLGAGPLHFGNGTRLTVT.

CDR3 nucleotide sequence: TGTGCCAGCAGTTACGGGGGCAGGGGGTGGGATGAGCAGTTCTTC. Translation: CASSYGGRGWDEQFF. The V call is TRBV6-5, the J call TRBJ2-1, with 7 bases fitting TRBD1. With 2 bases clipped from V and 8 bases from J, the junction kept 9 bases outside the gene matches. CDR3 length: 15 residues. Per the germline V gene, CDR1 is MNHEY and CDR2 is SVGAGI.

This clone was seen more than once but under ten times. The chain joins TRBV4-1 to TRBJ2-2; 12 bases align to TRBD1. The V gene's germline CDR1 is MGHRA and CDR2 YSYEKL. The CDR3 covers 19 residues. The ends lost 5 bases at V and 0 bases at J; junction bases unmatched: 10. CDR3 nucleotide sequence: TGCGCCAGCAGCTCAACCGGGACAGGGGGCGAAGCGAACACCGGGGAGCTGTTTTTT. Its protein product is CASSSTGTGGEANTGELFF.

The chain couples TRBV10-3 to TRBJ2-4; 8 nucleotides match TRBD1. V shed 8 bases and J 10 bases; nucleotides not matched to a gene: 4. CDR3 size: 11 residues. CDR1 and CDR2 from the germline V gene are ENHRY and SYGVKD. The CDR3: CAIGQGGIQYF. The CDR3 bases are TGTGCCATCGGACAGGGCGGGATTCAGTACTTC.

This chain uses TRBV4-1 with TRBJ2-1; 9 bases map to TRBD2. The CDR3 spans 18 residues. V lost 7 bases and J lost 0; bases outside the gene matches: 13. The germline CDR1 and CDR2 sequences are MGHRA and YSYEKL. CDR3 in amino acids: CASTPRSGGYTSYNEQFF. The CDR3 DNA is TGCGCCAGCACCCCAAGGAGCGGGGGGTACACCTCCTACAATGAGCAGTTCTTC.

This chain connects TRBV7-9 to TRBJ2-7; 9 bases are shared with TRBD1. The germline gives CDR1 SEHNR, CDR2 FQNEAQ (reference sequence). Germline trimming cut 5 bases from V and 5 bases from J; bases unmatched to any gene: 7. There are 14 residues in the CDR3. The CDR3 is CASSPRDRVNEQYF. For the CDR3, the DNA is TGTGCCAGCAGCCCAAGGGACAGGGTAAACGAGCAGTACTTC.

This sequence joins TRBV6-1 and TRBJ2-7, with 9 positions matching TRBD1. The CDR3 has 12 amino acids. The V and J ends lost 2 bases and 12 bases, in that order; junction bases with no gene match: 5. Germline V gives CDR1 MNHNS, CDR2 SASEGT. CDR3 in DNA: TGTGCCAGCAGTGAAAGAAGGGACAGGGCGTACTTC. Translation gives CASSERRDRAYF.

This chain links TRBV19 with TRBJ1-6; the D is unclear. V lost 5 bases to trimming and J lost 9 bases, with 17 bases between them. Germline V gene data show CDR1 as LNHDA and CDR2 as SQIVND (reference sequence). The CDR3 spans 15 residues. CDR3 coding DNA: TGTGCCAGTAGTTCCCCCACCCGGGTCGCTTCACCCCTCCACTTT. It specifies CASSSPTRVASPLHF.

The J gene is TRBJ1-6, the V gene TRBV7-3; D remains unclear. The CDR3 totals 15 residues. With 4 bases removed from V and 2 bases from J, the gap between germline ends came to 9 bases. Germline V gives CDR1 SGHTA, CDR2 FQGTGA. In DNA, the CDR3 is TGTGCCAGCAGCTCTGGCGCGGCCTATAATTCACCCCTCCACTTT. Translation gives CASSSGAAYNSPLHF.

On this clone itself: Compared with germline, one end of the junction differs, possibly owing to a read error. This chain links TRBV29-1 with TRBJ1-1, with unresolved D. Per the germline V gene, CDR1 is SQVTM and CDR2 is ANQGSEA. The CDR3 spans 8 residues. CDR3 nucleotides: TGCAGCGTTGAAGATTGGCTCTTT. Its protein product is CSVEDWLF.

The V and J genes are TRBV16 and TRBJ1-4; TRBD1 matches 7 bases. The CDR3 sequence is 17 residues long. Germline V CDR1 and CDR2: KGHSY, FQNENV. J gave up 5 bases and V 1 base, and 10 bases lay outside the gene matches. This CDR3 is CASSQFRSGQPNEKLFF. CDR3 bases: TGTGCCAGCAGCCAATTTAGGTCGGGACAGCCGAATGAAAAACTGTTTTTT.

This chain joins TRBV7-9 and TRBJ2-3, with TRBD1 identical over 8 bases. After removal of 4 bases from V and 5 bases from J, the junction contained 14 bases not matched to a gene. The CDR3 has 17 residues. CDR1 and CDR2 (germline): SEHNR, FQNEAQ (reference sequence). Here the CDR3 DNA reads TGTGCCAGCAGCTCATCAAGGGGCAGGGGGCATGGAGATACGCAGTATTTT. Protein product: CASSSSRGRGHGDTQYF.

This chain links TRBV6-6 with TRBJ1-3; weak D call: TRBD1 (5 bases). This CDR3 has 13 residues. Trimming removed 6 bases at V and 8 bases at J, with 14 bases between. The germline V gene encodes CDR1 MNHNY and CDR2 SVGAGI (reference sequence). CDR3 sequence reads: CASSQDKPYTIYF. CDR3 DNA sequence: TGTGCCAGCAGCCAGGACAAGCCATACACCATATATTTT.

This chain links TRBV19 with TRBJ1-1; D possibly corresponds to TRBD1 (6 bases). The CDR3 has 10 amino acids. The V gene's germline CDR1 is LNHDA and CDR2 SQIVND (reference sequence). V was clipped by 5 bases and J by 8 bases, with 6 bases between them. CDR3 sequence (DNA): TGTGCCAGTAGTGGGGGCGAAGCTTTCTTT. Residues: CASSGGEAFF. Filled out from reference TRBV19 and TRBJ1-1, the complete variable domain reads DGGITQSPKYLFRKEGQNVTLSCEQNLNHDAMYWYRQDPGQGLRLIYYSQIVNDFQKGDIAEGYSVSREKKESFPLTVTSAQKNPTAFYLCASSGGEAFFGQGTRLTVV.

V and J are TRBV2 and TRBJ2-2; tentatively, D is TRBD1 (5 bases). The V gene lost 6 bases and the J gene lost 4 bases, with 12 bases spanning the gap. The CDR3 runs 14 residues. Germline-derived CDR1 and CDR2 are SNHLY and FYNNEI. Here the CDR3 reads CASRPPRGTGELFF. As DNA, the CDR3 is TGTGCCAGCAGACCCCCAAGGGGCACCGGGGAGCTGTTTTTT.

This chain links TRBV7-9 with TRBJ1-1; 7 nucleotides agree with TRBD1. With 1 base clipped from V and 3 bases from J, the junction kept 8 bases outside the gene matches. Germline V lookup: CDR1 SEHNR, CDR2 FQNEAQ (reference sequence). There are 16 residues in the CDR3. The CDR3 region is CASSLGGGTADTEAFF. DNA of the CDR3: TGTGCCAGCAGCTTAGGTGGGGGGACAGCCGACACTGAAGCTTTCTTT. The full variable domain, completed using reference TRBV7-9 and TRBJ1-1, is DTGVSQNPRHKITKRGQNVTFRCDPISEHNRLYWYRQTLGQGPEFLTYFQNEAQLEKSRLLSDRFSAERPKGSFSTLEIQRTEQGDSAMYLCASSLGGGTADTEAFFGQGTRLTVV.

The genes are TRBV7-3 and TRBJ2-1; no firm D call. Trimming stripped 2 bases from V and 6 bases from J, with 8 bases between. The CDR3 spans 13 residues. Germline CDR1 and CDR2: SGHTA and FQGTGA. CDR3 DNA sequence: TGTGCCAGCAGCTTACCAGAAACCAATGAGCAGTTCTTC. Encoded protein: CASSLPETNEQFF.

The chain links TRBV19 to TRBJ2-2, with TRBD2 matching over 8 bases. This CDR3 region has 16 residues. Germline CDR1 and CDR2: LNHDA and SQIVND (reference sequence). Trimming cost V 5 bases and J 6 bases; bases outside gene matches: 11. The DNA of the CDR3 is TGTGCCAGTAGTTCCCCTGGGCGGGGGGCTTCCGGGGAGCTGTTTTTT. This translates into CASSSPGRGASGELFF.